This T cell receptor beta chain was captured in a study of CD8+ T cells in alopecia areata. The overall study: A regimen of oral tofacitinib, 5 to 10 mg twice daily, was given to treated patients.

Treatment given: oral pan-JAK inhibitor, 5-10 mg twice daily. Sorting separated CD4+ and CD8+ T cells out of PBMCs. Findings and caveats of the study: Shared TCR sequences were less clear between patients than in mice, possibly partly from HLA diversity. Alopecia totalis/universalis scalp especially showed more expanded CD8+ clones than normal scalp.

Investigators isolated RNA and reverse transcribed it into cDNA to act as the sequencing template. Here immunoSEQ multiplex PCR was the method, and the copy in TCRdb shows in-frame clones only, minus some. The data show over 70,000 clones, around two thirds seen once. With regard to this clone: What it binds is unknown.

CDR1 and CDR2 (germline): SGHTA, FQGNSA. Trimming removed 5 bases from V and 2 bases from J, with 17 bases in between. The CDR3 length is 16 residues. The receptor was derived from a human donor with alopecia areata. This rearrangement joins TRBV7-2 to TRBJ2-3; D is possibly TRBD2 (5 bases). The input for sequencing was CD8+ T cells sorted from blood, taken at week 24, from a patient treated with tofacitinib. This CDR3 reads CASSPGASLYTDTQYF. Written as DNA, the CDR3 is TGTGCCAGCAGCCCCGGTGCTAGCCTGTACACAGATACGCAGTATTTT. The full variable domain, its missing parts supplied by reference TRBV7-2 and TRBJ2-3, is GAGVSQSPSNKVTEKGKDVELRCDPISGHTALYWYRQSLGQGLEFLIYFQGNSAPDKSGLPSDRFSAERTGGSVSTLTIQRTQQEDSAVYLCASSPGASLYTDTQYFGPGTRLTVL.